This TCR beta chain was recorded in a study of T-cell memory formation after mild COVID-19. As for the study in general: Largely, the TCR clusters proved donor specific. Notes on the study in general: Proof of SARS-CoV-2 specificity was absent for the second-wave clones that crested on day 37. Researchers report contracting CD4+ clones mostly in CM and EM, with CD8+ clones in EMRA.

Using constant-segment primers, 5'RACE produced TCR alpha and TCR beta cDNA libraries carrying sample barcodes and UMIs. TCRdb re-called the 5' RACE reads through MiXCR, storing one row per CDR3 protein. The sample carries about 350,000 distinct CDR3 sequences, roughly an eighth recorded once. This clonotype was detected a few times. Its antigen is unknown. Sequences were obtained from PBMCs or a T cell subset sorted from them (not recorded which). The clonotype was recovered from a man between 18 and 35 years old who had mild COVID-19 (a few samples of this study predate the infection). Cell type and time point are not known.

This CDR3 is CASSPTRADTQYF. DNA for the CDR3: TGTGCCAGCAGCCCGACTAGAGCAGATACGCAGTATTTT. The rearrangement links TRBV7-6 to TRBJ2-3, with D perhaps TRBD2 (6 bases). The length of the CDR3 is 13 residues. From germline, CDR1 is SGHVS and CDR2 FNYEAQ. The V and J ends lost 5 bases and 4 bases respectively, with 10 bases between them.